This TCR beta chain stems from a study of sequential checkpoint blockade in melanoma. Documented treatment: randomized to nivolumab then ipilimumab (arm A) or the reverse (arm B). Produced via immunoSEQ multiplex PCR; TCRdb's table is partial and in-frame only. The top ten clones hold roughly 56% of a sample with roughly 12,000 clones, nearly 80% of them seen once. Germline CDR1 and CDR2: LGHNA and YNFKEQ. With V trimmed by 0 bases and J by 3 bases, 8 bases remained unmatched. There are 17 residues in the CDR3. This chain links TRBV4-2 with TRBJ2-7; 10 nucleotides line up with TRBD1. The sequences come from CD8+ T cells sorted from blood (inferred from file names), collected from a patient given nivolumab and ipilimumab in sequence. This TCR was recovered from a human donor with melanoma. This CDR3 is CASSQDVPGQGIYEQYF. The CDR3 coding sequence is TGTGCCAGCAGCCAAGATGTACCGGGACAGGGGATCTACGAGCAGTACTTC.